This T cell receptor (beta chain) comes out of a study of blood T cell repertoires in COVID-19. Study background: COVID-19 samples, acute and convalescent, were from the United States, Italy and Spain.

Participant age was roughly 18 to 89 years, and participants resided in 24 US areas. In assigning cohorts, the study relied on participant-reported clinical history. Donors in Cohort 3 counted as recovered after two negative PCRs, clearance, or symptom resolution. Clones were sequenced by immunoSEQ multiplex PCR, and TCRdb holds only the in-frame ones, with some missing. Among over 200,000 clones listed, 65% to 85% were seen once. Germline assignment: CDR1 SGHRS and CDR2 YFSETQ. This CDR3 region has 15 residues. V shed 4 bases, J shed 6 bases, and the junction held 8 bases outside the gene matches. Sequences were obtained from PBMCs or T cells enriched from blood (not recorded which). The clonotype originates from a woman in her thirties or forties who had recovered from COVID-19. The V and J genes are TRBV5-1 and TRBJ2-1, with TRBD2 matching over 9 bases. The CDR3 DNA sequence: TGCGCCAGCAGCCGTAGCGGGAGCTCCGGCAATGAGCAGTTCTTC. It translates to CASSRSGSSGNEQFF.